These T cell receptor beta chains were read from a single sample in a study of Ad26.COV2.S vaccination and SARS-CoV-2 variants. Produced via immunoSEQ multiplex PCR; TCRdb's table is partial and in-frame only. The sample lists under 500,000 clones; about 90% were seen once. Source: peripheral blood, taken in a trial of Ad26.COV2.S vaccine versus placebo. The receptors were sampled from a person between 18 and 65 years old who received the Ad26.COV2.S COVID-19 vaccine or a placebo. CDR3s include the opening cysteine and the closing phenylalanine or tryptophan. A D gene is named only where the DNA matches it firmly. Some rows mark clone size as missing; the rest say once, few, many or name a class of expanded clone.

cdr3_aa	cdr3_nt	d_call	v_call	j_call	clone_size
CASSRYDEQYF	TGTGCCAGTAGTCGGTACGACGAGCAGTACTTC	.	TRBV19	TRBJ2-7	.
CASRPGGTGRYEQYF	TGTGCCAGCAGACCGGGGGGGACTGGGAGGTACGAGCAGTACTTC	TRBD2	TRBV6-5	TRBJ2-7	.
CAWSGGELTNEKLFF	TGTGCCTGGAGTGGAGGAGAACTCACTAATGAAAAACTGTTTTTT	.	TRBV30	TRBJ1-4	.
CASSPGELGTQYF	TGTGCCAGCAGCCCGGGAGAACTGGGTACGCAGTATTTT	.	TRBV11-3	TRBJ2-3	.
CASSPSGGASYEQYF	TGTGCCAGCAGCCCAAGCGGGGGGGCCTCTTACGAGCAGTACTTC	TRBD2	TRBV9	TRBJ2-7	.
CASSQVDPLNSPLHF	TGCGCCAGCAGCCAAGTAGATCCTCTAAATTCACCCCTCCACTTT	.	TRBV4-1	TRBJ1-6	.
CASTDPAGGEDEQYF	TGCGCCAGCACCGACCCAGCGGGGGGCGAAGACGAGCAGTACTTC	TRBD2	TRBV10-2	TRBJ2-7	.
CASSVTAEAFF	TGTGCCAGCAGCGTGACAGCTGAAGCTTTCTTT	.	TRBV5-5	TRBJ1-1	.
CASTIIKGQGNMNTEAFF	TGTGCCAGCACCATAATAAAAGGACAGGGGAACATGAACACTGAAGCTTTCTTT	TRBD1	TRBV5-6	TRBJ1-1	.
CASVGQGIEKLFF	TGTGCCAGCGTTGGACAGGGCATCGAAAAACTGTTTTTT	TRBD1	TRBV19	TRBJ1-4	once
CASSQASSGGPTEAFF	TGCGCCAGCAGCCAAGCCTCCTCAGGGGGCCCCACTGAAGCTTTCTTT	TRBD1	TRBV4-1	TRBJ1-1	.
CASSNLVHNEQFF	TGTGCCAGCAGTAACTTAGTCCACAATGAGCAGTTCTTC	.	TRBV27	TRBJ2-1	.
CASIPIAGIGELFF	TGTGCCAGTATCCCGATCGCGGGGATCGGGGAGCTGTTTTTT	.	TRBV19	TRBJ2-2	.
CASSFHRGSYEQYF	TGTGCCAGCAGCTTCCACAGGGGATCATACGAGCAGTACTTC	TRBD1	TRBV11-2	TRBJ2-7	.
CASSQVAGGPYEQYF	TGCGCCAGCAGCCAAGTAGCGGGGGGCCCCTACGAGCAGTACTTC	TRBD2	TRBV4-3	TRBJ2-7	.
CASSYAGTGYEKLFF	TGTGCCAGCAGTTACGCCGGGACAGGGTATGAAAAACTGTTTTTT	TRBD1	TRBV6-5	TRBJ1-4	.
CASTLGEYQETQYF	TGTGCCAGCACGCTGGGGGAGTACCAAGAGACCCAGTACTTC	.	TRBV2	TRBJ2-5	.
CASADRVLRETQYF	TGTGCCAGCGCCGACAGGGTTTTGCGCGAGACCCAGTACTTC	TRBD1	TRBV28	TRBJ2-5	.
CASSFIKDVWNQETQYF	TGTGCCAGCAGCTTTATCAAGGACGTGTGGAACCAAGAGACCCAGTACTTC	.	TRBV7-2	TRBJ2-5	.
CASSLKGLPNTGELFF	TGTGCCAGCAGTTTAAAAGGACTACCAAACACCGGGGAGCTGTTTTTT	.	TRBV27	TRBJ2-2	.
CASSPLTGANTEAFF	TGTGCCAGCAGCCCATTGACAGGGGCTAACACTGAAGCTTTCTTT	TRBD1	TRBV9	TRBJ1-1	.
CASSLGLAGPQGDTQYF	TGTGCCAGCAGCTTAGGGCTAGCGGGGCCCCAGGGAGATACGCAGTATTTT	TRBD2	TRBV11-3	TRBJ2-3	.
CASSPWDRPLEAFF	TGTGCCAGCAGCCCCTGGGACAGACCTTTAGAGGCTTTCTTT	TRBD1	TRBV9	TRBJ1-1	.
CASSFPVWRGASYNEQFF	TGTGCCAGCAGCTTTCCCGTTTGGCGGGGGGCGTCCTACAATGAGCAGTTCTTC	TRBD2	TRBV7-8	TRBJ2-1	.
CASSRRGVRYEQYF	TGTGCCAGCAGTCGTAGGGGGGTACGCTACGAGCAGTACTTC	.	TRBV6-6	TRBJ2-7	.
CASTDSAGDEQYF	TGTGCCAGCACCGATAGCGCCGGCGACGAGCAGTACTTC	.	TRBV6-5	TRBJ2-7	.
CATGLAYEQYF	TGTGCCACTGGACTAGCATACGAGCAGTACTTC	TRBD2	TRBV7-9	TRBJ2-7	.
CASSLAGGPGHEQFF	TGTGCCAGCAGTTTAGCGGGGGGGCCTGGTCATGAGCAGTTCTTC	TRBD2	TRBV6-5	TRBJ2-1	.